This T cell receptor beta chain was identified in a study of regulatory T cells. Remarks on this clone: Its antigen is unidentified.

V shed 4 bases, J shed 5 bases, and the junction held 7 bases outside the gene matches. The CDR3 spans 14 residues. Germline V lookup: CDR1 MDHEN, CDR2 SYDVKM. The PCR used 52 TRBV and 13 TRBJ primers. Produced via immunoSEQ multiplex PCR; TCRdb's table is partial and in-frame only. The data contain 17,000 or so clones, 92% of them singletons. Regarding the study as a whole: Patient CD8+ T cells trended nonsignificantly toward lower Shannon entropy than control CD8+ cells.

The source is a person aged 18-35 years with CD3G deficiency. The specimen sequenced was CD8+ T cells sorted from blood. The chain joins TRBV28 to TRBJ2-7, with TRBD2 identical over 8 bases. CDR3 in amino acids: CASSSPRLANEQYF. Written as DNA, the CDR3 is TGTGCCAGCAGTTCCCCCCGACTAGCGAACGAGCAGTACTTC.